This T cell receptor (beta chain) comes out of a study of blood T cell repertoires in COVID-19. Overall study context: The samples span acute and convalescent COVID-19 from the United States, Italy and Spain.

Generated by immunoSEQ multiplex PCR, the TCRdb table keeps only in-frame clones and is missing some. The repertoire holds about 160,000 clones, with under 85% as singletons. Sample: peripheral blood. The sequence was obtained from a man aged 80 or over with COVID-19, enrolled during active disease.

CDR3 nucleotide sequence: TGTGCCAGCAGCTTAGCGGACAGGGGAGTCTACGAGCAGTACTTC. As protein: CASSLADRGVYEQYF. V and J are TRBV7-9 and TRBJ2-7; 9 nucleotides match TRBD1. The CDR3 loop spans 15 amino acids. Germline lookup yields CDR1 SEHNR and CDR2 FQNEAQ (reference sequence). V dropped 0 bases and J dropped 3; count of bases not matched to a gene: 3. Full variable domain (outside the CDR3, taken from reference TRBV7-9 and TRBJ2-7): DTGVSQNPRHKITKRGQNVTFRCDPISEHNRLYWYRQTLGQGPEFLTYFQNEAQLEKSRLLSDRFSAERPKGSFSTLEIQRTEQGDSAMYLCASSLADRGVYEQYFGPGTRLTVT.